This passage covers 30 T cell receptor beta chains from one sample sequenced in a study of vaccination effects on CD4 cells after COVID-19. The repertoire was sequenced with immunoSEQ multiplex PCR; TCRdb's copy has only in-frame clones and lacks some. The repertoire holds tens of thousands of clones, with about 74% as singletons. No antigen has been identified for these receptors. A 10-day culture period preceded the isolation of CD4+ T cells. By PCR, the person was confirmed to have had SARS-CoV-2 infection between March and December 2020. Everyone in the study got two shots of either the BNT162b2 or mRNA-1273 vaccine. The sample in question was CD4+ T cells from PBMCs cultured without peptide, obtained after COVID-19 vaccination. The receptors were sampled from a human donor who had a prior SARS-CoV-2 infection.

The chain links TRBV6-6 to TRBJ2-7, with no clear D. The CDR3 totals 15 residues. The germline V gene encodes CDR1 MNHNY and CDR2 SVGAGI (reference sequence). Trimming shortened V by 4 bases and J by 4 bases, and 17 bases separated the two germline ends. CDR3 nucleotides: TGTGCCAGCAGTTCAGGACCGTCAAGAGCTTACGAGCAGTACTTC. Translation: CASSSGPSRAYEQYF.

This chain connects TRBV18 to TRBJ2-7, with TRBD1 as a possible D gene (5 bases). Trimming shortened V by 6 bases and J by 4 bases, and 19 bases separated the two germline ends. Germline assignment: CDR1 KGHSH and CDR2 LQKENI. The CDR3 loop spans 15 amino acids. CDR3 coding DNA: TGTGCCAGCTCTCCTGGACAAGCTGGATCATACGAGCAGTACTTC. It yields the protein CASSPGQAGSYEQYF. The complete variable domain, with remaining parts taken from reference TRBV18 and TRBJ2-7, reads NAGVMQNPRHLVRRRGQEARLRCSPMKGHSHVYWYRQLPEEGLKFMVYLQKENIIDESGMPKERFSAEFPKEGPSILRIQQVVRGDSAAYFCASSPGQAGSYEQYFGPGTRLTVT.

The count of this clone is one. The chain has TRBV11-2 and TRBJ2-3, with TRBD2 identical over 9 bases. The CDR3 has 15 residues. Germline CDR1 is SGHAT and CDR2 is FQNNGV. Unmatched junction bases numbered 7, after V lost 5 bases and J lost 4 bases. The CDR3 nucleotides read TGTGCCAGCAGCCTCTTAGCGGGAGACCCAGATACGCAGTATTTT. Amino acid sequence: CASSLLAGDPDTQYF.

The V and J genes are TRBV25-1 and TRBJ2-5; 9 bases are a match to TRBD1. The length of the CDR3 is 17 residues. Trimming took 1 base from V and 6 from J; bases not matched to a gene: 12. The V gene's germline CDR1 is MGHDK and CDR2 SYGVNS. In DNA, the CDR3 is TGTGCCAGCAGTGAATCGAGGGGGGACAGGGCGTTACAGACCCAGTACTTC. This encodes CASSESRGDRALQTQYF.

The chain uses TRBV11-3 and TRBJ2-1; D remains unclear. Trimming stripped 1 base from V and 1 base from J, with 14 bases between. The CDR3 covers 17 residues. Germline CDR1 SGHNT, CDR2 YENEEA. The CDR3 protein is CASSLGGASSSYNEQFF. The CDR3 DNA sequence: TGTGCCAGCAGCTTAGGAGGAGCATCATCTTCCTACAATGAGCAGTTCTTC.

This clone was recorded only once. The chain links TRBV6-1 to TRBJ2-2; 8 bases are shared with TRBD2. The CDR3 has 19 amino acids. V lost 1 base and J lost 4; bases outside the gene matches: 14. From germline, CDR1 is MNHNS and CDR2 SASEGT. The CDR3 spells CASSEDSIVLAGLTGELFF. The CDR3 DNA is TGTGCCAGCAGTGAAGACTCAATTGTGCTAGCGGGCCTCACCGGGGAGCTGTTTTTT.

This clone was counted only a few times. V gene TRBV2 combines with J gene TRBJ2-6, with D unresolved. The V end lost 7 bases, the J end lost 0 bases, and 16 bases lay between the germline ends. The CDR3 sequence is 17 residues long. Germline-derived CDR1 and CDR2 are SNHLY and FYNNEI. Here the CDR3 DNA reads TGTGCCAGCATCGGCCGTTTTTTCCCCTCTGGGGCCAACGTCCTGACTTTC. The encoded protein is CASIGRFFPSGANVLTF.

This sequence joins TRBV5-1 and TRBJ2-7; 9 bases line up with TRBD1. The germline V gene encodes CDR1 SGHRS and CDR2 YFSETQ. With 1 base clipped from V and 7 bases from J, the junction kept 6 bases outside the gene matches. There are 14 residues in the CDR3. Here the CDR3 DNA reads TGCGCCAGCAGCTTGTTACAGGGGGCGCGGGAGCAGTACTTC. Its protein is CASSLLQGAREQYF.

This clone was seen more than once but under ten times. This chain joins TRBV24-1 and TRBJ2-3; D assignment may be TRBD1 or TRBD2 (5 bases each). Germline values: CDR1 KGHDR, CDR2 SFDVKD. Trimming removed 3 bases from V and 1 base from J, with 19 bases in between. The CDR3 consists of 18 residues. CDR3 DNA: TGTGCCACCAGTGATACGCACTATATCGGGGACGGCACAGATACGCAGTATTTT. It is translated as CATSDTHYIGDGTDTQYF.

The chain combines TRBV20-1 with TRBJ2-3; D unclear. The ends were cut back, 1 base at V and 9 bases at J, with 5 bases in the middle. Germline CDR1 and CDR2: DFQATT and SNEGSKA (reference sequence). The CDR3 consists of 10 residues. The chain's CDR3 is CSARAETQYF. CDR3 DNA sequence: TGCAGTGCTAGAGCGGAGACGCAGTATTTT.

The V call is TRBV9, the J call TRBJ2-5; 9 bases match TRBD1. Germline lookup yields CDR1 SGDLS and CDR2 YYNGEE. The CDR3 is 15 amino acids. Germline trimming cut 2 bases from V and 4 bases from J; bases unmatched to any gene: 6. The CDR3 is CASSVRQGGGETQYF. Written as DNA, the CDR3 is TGTGCCAGCAGCGTTCGACAGGGGGGAGGAGAGACCCAGTACTTC. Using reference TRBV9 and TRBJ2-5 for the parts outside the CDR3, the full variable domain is DSGVTQTPKHLITATGQRVTLRCSPRSGDLSVYWYQQSLDQGLQFLIQYYNGEERAKGNILERFSAQQFPDLHSELNLSSLELGDSALYFCASSVRQGGGETQYFGPGTRLLVL.

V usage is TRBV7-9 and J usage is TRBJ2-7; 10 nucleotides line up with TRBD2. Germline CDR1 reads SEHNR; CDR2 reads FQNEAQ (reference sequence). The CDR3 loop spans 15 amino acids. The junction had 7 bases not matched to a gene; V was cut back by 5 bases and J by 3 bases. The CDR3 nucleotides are TGTGCCAGCAGCAAAAGCGGGAGGGGCCTCTACGAGCAGTACTTC. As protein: CASSKSGRGLYEQYF.

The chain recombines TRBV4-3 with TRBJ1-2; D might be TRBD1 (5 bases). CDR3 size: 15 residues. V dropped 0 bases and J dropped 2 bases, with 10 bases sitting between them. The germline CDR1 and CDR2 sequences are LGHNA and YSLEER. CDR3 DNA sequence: TGCGCCAGCAGCCAAGATTGGGGGGGGAACTATGGCTACACCTTC. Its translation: CASSQDWGGNYGYTF.

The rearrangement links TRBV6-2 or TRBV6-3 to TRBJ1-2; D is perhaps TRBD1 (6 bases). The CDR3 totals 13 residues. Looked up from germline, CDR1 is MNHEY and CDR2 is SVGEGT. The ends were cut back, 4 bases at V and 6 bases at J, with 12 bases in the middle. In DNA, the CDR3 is TGTGCCAGCAGTTCCCATCGGGGGCATGGCTACACCTTC. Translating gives CASSSHRGHGYTF.

As DNA, the CDR3 is TGTGCCTGGAGGCGGGCGGGTTCGACTGAAGCTTTCTTT. Protein product: CAWRRAGSTEAFF. This chain uses TRBV30 with TRBJ1-1; D remains ambiguous. Per the germline V gene, CDR1 is GTSNPN and CDR2 is SVGIG (reference sequence). CDR3 length: 13 residues. The V and J ends lost 3 bases and 5 bases respectively, with 13 bases between them.

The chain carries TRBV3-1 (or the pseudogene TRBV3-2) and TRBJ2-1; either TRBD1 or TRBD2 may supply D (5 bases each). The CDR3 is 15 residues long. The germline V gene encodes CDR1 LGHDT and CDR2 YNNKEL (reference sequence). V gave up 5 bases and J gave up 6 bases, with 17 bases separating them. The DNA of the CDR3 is TGTGCCAGCAGCGAATTGGGACGAGGCGTCAATGAGCAGTTCTTC. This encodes CASSELGRGVNEQFF.

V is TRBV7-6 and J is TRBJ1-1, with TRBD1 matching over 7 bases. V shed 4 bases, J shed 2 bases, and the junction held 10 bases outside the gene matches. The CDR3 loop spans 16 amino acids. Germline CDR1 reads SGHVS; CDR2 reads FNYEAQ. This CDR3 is CASSSLGQASNTEAFF. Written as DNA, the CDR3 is TGTGCCAGCAGCTCACTTGGACAGGCTTCCAACACTGAAGCTTTCTTT.

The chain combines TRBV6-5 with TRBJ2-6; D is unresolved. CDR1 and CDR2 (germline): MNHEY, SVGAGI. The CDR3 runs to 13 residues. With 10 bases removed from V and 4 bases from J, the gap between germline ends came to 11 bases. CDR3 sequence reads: CATRLAGANVLTF. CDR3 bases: TGTGCCACCCGACTGGCGGGGGCCAACGTCCTGACTTTC.

CDR3 bases: TGTGCCACCTCTGAAAGGGGCGACTCTGGAAACACCATATATTTT. It translates to CATSERGDSGNTIYF. The chain has TRBV15 and TRBJ1-3, with D maybe TRBD1 (5 bases). Trimming stripped 8 bases from V and 0 bases from J, with 14 bases between. CDR3 length equals 15 residues. Germline CDR1 is LNHNV and CDR2 is YYDKDF (reference sequence).

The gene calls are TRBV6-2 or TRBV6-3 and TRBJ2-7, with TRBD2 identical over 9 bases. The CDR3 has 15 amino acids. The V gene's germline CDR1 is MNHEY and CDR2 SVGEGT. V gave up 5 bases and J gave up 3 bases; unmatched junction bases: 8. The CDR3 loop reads CASSAMREGRYEQYF. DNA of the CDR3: TGTGCCAGCAGTGCGATGCGGGAGGGCCGCTACGAGCAGTACTTC.

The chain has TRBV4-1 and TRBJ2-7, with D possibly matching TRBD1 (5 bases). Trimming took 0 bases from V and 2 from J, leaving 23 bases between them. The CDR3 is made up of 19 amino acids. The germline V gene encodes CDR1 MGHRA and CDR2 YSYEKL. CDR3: CASSQDSPKSRGLTYEQYF. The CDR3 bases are TGCGCCAGCAGCCAAGATTCCCCCAAAAGTAGGGGCTTGACCTACGAGCAGTACTTC.

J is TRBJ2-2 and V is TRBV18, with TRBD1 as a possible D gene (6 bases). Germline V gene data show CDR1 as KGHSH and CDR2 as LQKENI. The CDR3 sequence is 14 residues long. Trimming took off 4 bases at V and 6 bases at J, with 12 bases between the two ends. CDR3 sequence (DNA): TGTGCCAGCTCACACAGGGAAGGACCCGGGGAGCTGTTTTTT. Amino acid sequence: CASSHREGPGELFF.

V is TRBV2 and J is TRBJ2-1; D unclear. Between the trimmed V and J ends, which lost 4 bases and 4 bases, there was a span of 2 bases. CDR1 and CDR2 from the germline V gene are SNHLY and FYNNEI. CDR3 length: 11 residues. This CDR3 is CASSVYNEQFF. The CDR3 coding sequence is TGTGCCAGCAGTGTATACAATGAGCAGTTCTTC.

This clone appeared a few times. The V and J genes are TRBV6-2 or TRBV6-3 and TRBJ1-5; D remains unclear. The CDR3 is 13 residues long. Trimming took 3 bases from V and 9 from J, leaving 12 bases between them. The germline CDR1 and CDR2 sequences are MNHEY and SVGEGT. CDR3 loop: CASSYQISGPQHF. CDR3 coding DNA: TGTGCCAGCAGTTATCAGATATCAGGGCCCCAGCATTTT.

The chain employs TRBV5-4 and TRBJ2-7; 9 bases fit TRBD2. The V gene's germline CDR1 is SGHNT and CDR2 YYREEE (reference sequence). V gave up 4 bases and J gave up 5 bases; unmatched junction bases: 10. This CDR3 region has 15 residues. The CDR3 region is CASSPKLAGVDEQYF. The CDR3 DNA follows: TGTGCCAGCAGCCCTAAACTAGCGGGCGTCGACGAGCAGTACTTC. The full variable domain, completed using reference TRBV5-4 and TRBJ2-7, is ETGVTQSPTHLIKTRGQQVTLRCSSQSGHNTVSWYQQALGQGPQFIFQYYREEENGRGNFPPRFSGLQFPNYSSELNVNALELDDSALYLCASSPKLAGVDEQYFGPGTRLTVT.

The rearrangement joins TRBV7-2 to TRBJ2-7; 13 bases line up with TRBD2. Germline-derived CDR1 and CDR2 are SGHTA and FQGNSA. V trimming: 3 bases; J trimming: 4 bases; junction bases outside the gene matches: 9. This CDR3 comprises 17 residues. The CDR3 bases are TGTGCCAGCAGCTTCCAGATAACTAGCGGGGGGGCATACGAGCAGTACTTC. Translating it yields CASSFQITSGGAYEQYF.

The DNA for the CDR3 is TGTGCCAGCAGCCCAGCAGGGGGCTACAATGAGCAGTTCTTC. It translates to CASSPAGGYNEQFF. The chain has TRBV5-6 and TRBJ2-1; the match to TRBD1 covers 7 bases. The CDR3 is made up of 14 amino acids. Germline loops: CDR1 SGHDT, CDR2 YYEEEE. The V segment lost 4 bases and the J segment 3 bases; nucleotides outside the gene matches: 4.

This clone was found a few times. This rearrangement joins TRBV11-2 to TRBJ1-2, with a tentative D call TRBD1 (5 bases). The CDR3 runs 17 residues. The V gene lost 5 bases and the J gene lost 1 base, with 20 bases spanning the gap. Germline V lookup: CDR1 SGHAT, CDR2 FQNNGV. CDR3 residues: CASSPIWGGRVNYGYTF. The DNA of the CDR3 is TGTGCCAGCAGCCCCATCTGGGGGGGGAGAGTTAACTATGGCTACACCTTC.

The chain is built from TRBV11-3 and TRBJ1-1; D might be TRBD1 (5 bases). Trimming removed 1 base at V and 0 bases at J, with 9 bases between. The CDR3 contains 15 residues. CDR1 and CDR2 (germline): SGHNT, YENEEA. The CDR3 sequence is CASSLGGVLNTEAFF. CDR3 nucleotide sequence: TGTGCCAGCAGCTTAGGAGGGGTATTGAACACTGAAGCTTTCTTT.

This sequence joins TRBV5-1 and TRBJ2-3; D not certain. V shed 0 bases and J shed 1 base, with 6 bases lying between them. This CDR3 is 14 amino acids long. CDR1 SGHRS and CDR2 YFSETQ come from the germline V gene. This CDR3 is CASSLEQGTDTQYF. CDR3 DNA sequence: TGCGCCAGCAGCTTGGAGCAGGGCACAGATACGCAGTATTTT.